The 20 T cell receptor beta chains presented below share a single source sample, sequenced in a study of CD8+CD57+ T cells in acquired aplastic anemia (dated by TCRdb to 2016 to 2019). Flow cytometry had shown CD8+CD57+ cell expansion in the patients selected for sequencing. Instrument on record: Illumina HiSeq 2000. Genomic DNA served as template for TCR beta VDJ combination and CDR3 sequence profiling. The public reads were reprocessed in TCRdb via fastp at Q25 and MiXCR, keeping in-frame beta chains. Each CDR3 protein appears once, grouped with its most common genes and DNA. The sample table lists roughly 170,000 distinct CDR3 sequences, less than 50% of them with a count of one. Of the sample, 10% to 15% falls within the top ten clones. The sample was sorted CD4+, CD8+, or CD8+CD57+ T cells (not recorded which) from PBMCs. The receptor source for this set is a human donor with aplastic anemia.

V gene TRBV29-1 combines with J gene TRBJ2-7, with 8 bases matching TRBD1. Germline V gene data show CDR1 as SQVTM and CDR2 as ANQGSEA. Losses at the gene ends were 0 bases for V and 3 bases for J; bases not matched to a gene: 4. The CDR3 loop spans 14 amino acids. CDR3 region: CSVEEGDRGYEQYF. DNA for the CDR3: TGCAGCGTTGAAGAAGGTGACAGGGGCTACGAGCAGTACTTC.

This clonotype was counted a single time. J is TRBJ1-1 and V is TRBV15; D gene uncertain. The CDR3 is made up of 13 amino acids. Germline lookup yields CDR1 LNHNV and CDR2 YYDKDF (reference sequence). Trimming took off 4 bases at V and 6 bases at J, with 12 bases between the two ends. This CDR3 reads CATSTDGPAEAFF. The CDR3 region has the DNA TGTGCCACCAGCACGGACGGGCCAGCTGAAGCTTTCTTT. The full variable domain, its missing parts supplied by reference TRBV15 and TRBJ1-1, is DAMVIQNPRYQVTQFGKPVTLSCSQTLNHNVMYWYQQKSSQAPKLLFHYYDKDFNNEADTPDNFQSRRPNTSFCFLDIRSPGLGDTAMYLCATSTDGPAEAFFGQGTRLTVV.

The CDR3 is CSARGSSHTDTQYF. The DNA of the CDR3 is TGCAGTGCTAGGGGTTCGAGTCACACAGATACGCAGTATTTT. The chain has TRBV20-1 and TRBJ2-3, with no clear D. Looked up from germline, CDR1 is DFQATT and CDR2 is SNEGSKA (reference sequence). V was shortened by 3 bases and J by 2 bases, with 12 bases between the two germline ends. The CDR3 contains 14 residues.

The gene calls are TRBV6-1 and TRBJ2-2; 15 bases align to TRBD2. Trimming removed 4 bases from V and 6 bases from J; junction bases left unmatched: 6. The germline gives CDR1 MNHNS, CDR2 SASEGT. This CDR3 spans 17 amino acids. The CDR3 coding sequence is TGTGCCAGCAGTGCTTACAGGACTAGCGGGGGGGCCGGGGAGCTGTTTTTT. The encoded protein is CASSAYRTSGGAGELFF.

This clonotype was seen ten or more times. V usage is TRBV4-2 and J usage is TRBJ2-1; 9 bases fit TRBD1. The V gene's germline CDR1 is LGHNA and CDR2 YNFKEQ. With V trimmed by 0 bases and J by 7 bases, 1 base remained unmatched. CDR3 size: 14 residues. The CDR3 sequence: CASSQDGQGNEQFF. The DNA of the CDR3 is TGTGCCAGCAGCCAAGATGGACAGGGGAATGAGCAGTTCTTC.

This clonotype showed up many times. The chain links TRBV6-1 to TRBJ1-5, with D uncertain. The germline CDR1 and CDR2 sequences are MNHNS and SASEGT. The CDR3 has 14 residues. V dropped 2 bases and J dropped 9 bases, with 14 bases sitting between them. CDR3 loop: CASSESTAVGPQHF. The CDR3 DNA sequence: TGTGCCAGCAGTGAATCTACAGCTGTGGGGCCCCAGCATTTT.

The V and J genes are TRBV2 and TRBJ2-5, with D possibly matching TRBD1 (6 bases). Looked up from germline, CDR1 is SNHLY and CDR2 is FYNNEI. The CDR3 is made up of 14 amino acids. V lost 2 bases and J 9 bases, leaving 16 bases between the germline ends. The CDR3 reads CASSEMRQVTSQYF. The CDR3 bases are TGTGCCAGCAGTGAAATGAGACAGGTCACATCCCAGTACTTC.

The rearrangement joins TRBV11-2 to TRBJ1-5; 8 bases match TRBD1. Germline CDR1 SGHAT, CDR2 FQNNGV. CDR3 size: 16 residues. V trimming: 3 bases; J trimming: 7 bases; junction bases outside the gene matches: 11. Here the CDR3 reads CASSLGQGQGGQPQHF. CDR3 bases: TGTGCCAGCAGCTTGGGGCAAGGACAGGGCGGACAGCCCCAGCATTTT.

There are many counts of this clonotype. The rearrangement links TRBV29-1 to TRBJ2-2; 8 bases align to TRBD1. The CDR3 contains 15 residues. Germline CDR1 is SQVTM and CDR2 is ANQGSEA. V dropped 7 bases and J dropped 0; count of bases not matched to a gene: 7. The CDR3 sequence: CSGRTGSANTGELFF. In DNA form, the CDR3 reads TGCAGCGGCCGGACAGGGTCCGCGAACACCGGGGAGCTGTTTTTT.

Many counts were recorded for this clonotype. This chain links TRBV11-1 with TRBJ1-5; 7 bases align to TRBD1. After removal of 1 base from V and 0 bases from J, the junction contained 6 bases not matched to a gene. There are 17 residues in the CDR3. The germline CDR1 and CDR2 sequences are SGHAT and FQDESV (reference sequence). CDR3 in amino acids: CASSLGMTGYSNQPQHF. CDR3 bases: TGTGCCAGCAGCTTAGGGATGACAGGGTATAGCAATCAGCCCCAGCATTTT.

The chain combines TRBV19 with TRBJ1-2; possible D gene TRBD1, 5 bases. CDR1 is LNHDA, CDR2 SQIVND, per germline (reference sequence). The CDR3 is 14 amino acids. Trimming took off 9 bases at V and 4 bases at J, with 18 bases between the two ends. The CDR3 here is CASGTRSHPYGYTF. The CDR3 DNA reads TGTGCCAGCGGGACCCGATCCCACCCCTATGGCTACACCTTC.

The chain couples TRBV29-1 to TRBJ2-7, with D tentatively TRBD2 (5 bases). With 4 bases removed from V and 6 bases from J, the gap between germline ends came to 16 bases. CDR1 SQVTM and CDR2 ANQGSEA come from the germline V gene. This CDR3 spans 13 amino acids. The CDR3 coding sequence is TGCAGCGTTGCAAATTTGGGCGGAGGCGAGCAGTACTTC. Its protein is CSVANLGGGEQYF.

This clonotype was observed many times. The chain employs TRBV9 and TRBJ2-7, with 9 bases identical to TRBD1. CDR3 size: 16 residues. Germline V gene data show CDR1 as SGDLS and CDR2 as YYNGEE. V was clipped by 2 bases and J by 6 bases; unmatched bases: 12. The CDR3 nucleotides read TGTGCCAGCAGCGTCGACCCGGGACAGGGAGGCCTCGAGCAGTACTTC. It encodes CASSVDPGQGGLEQYF.

The chain uses TRBV5-1 and TRBJ2-5; 9 nucleotides line up with TRBD2. The CDR3 runs to 19 residues. After removal of 4 bases from V and 5 bases from J, the junction contained 21 bases not matched to a gene. Germline assignment: CDR1 SGHRS and CDR2 YFSETQ. In DNA, the CDR3 is TGCGCCAGCAGCGTAGCGTCGGGGGCTAGCGGGGCCCGAGGGGAGACCCAGTACTTC. This codes for CASSVASGASGARGETQYF. The complete variable domain, with remaining parts taken from reference TRBV5-1 and TRBJ2-5, reads KAGVTQTPRYLIKTRGQQVTLSCSPISGHRSVSWYQQTPGQGLQFLFEYFSETQRNKGNFPGRFSGRQFSNSRSEMNVSTLELGDSALYLCASSVASGASGARGETQYFGPGTRLLVL.

This rearrangement joins TRBV2 to TRBJ1-2; TRBD1 agrees at 8 bases. The CDR3 loop spans 15 amino acids. Germline-derived CDR1 and CDR2 are SNHLY and FYNNEI. Trimming cost V 5 bases and J 2 bases; bases outside gene matches: 7. In DNA, the CDR3 is TGTGCCAGCAGTTTTGTGGGACAGGCAAACTATGGCTACACCTTC. Its protein is CASSFVGQANYGYTF.

This clonotype came up many times. The chain is built from TRBV20-1 and TRBJ1-1; the D is unclear. Trimming took 4 bases from V and 4 from J, leaving 10 bases between them. Germline V gene data show CDR1 as DFQATT and CDR2 as SNEGSKA (reference sequence). CDR3 length: 12 residues. Written as DNA, the CDR3 is TGCAGTGCTATTCTCACAAGCACTGAAGCTTTCTTT. Protein product: CSAILTSTEAFF.

The CDR3 nucleotides are TGTGCCAGCAGTTACGGTGTGGAGCAGTACTTC. Protein: CASSYGVEQYF. The chain uses TRBV7-2 and TRBJ2-7; D remains unclear. This CDR3 has 11 residues. V was trimmed by 6 bases and J by 7 bases, leaving 10 bases between them. CDR1 is SGHTA, CDR2 FQGNSA, per germline.

This clonotype was seen a handful of times. The chain joins TRBV7-9 to TRBJ2-5; the D is unclear. The CDR3 has 14 amino acids. Per germline, CDR1 SEHNR and CDR2 FQNEAQ (reference sequence). V shed 1 base and J shed 2 bases, with 8 bases lying between them. The CDR3 loop reads CASSLEGGQETQYF. The DNA of the CDR3 is TGTGCCAGCAGCTTAGAGGGCGGACAAGAGACCCAGTACTTC.

CDR3 in amino acids: CASRSSSVTDTQYF. The DNA of the CDR3 is TGTGCCAGCAGATCCTCTAGCGTCACAGATACGCAGTATTTT. The chain carries TRBV7-8 and TRBJ2-3, with D possibly matching TRBD2 (6 bases). This CDR3 contains 14 residues. V lost 6 bases and J lost 2, with 12 bases in between. Looked up from germline, CDR1 is SGHVS and CDR2 is FQNEAQ. The full variable domain, in which reference TRBV7-8 and TRBJ2-3 provide the parts outside the CDR3, is GAGVSQSPRYKVAKRGQDVALRCDPISGHVSLFWYQQALGQGPEFLTYFQNEAQLDKSGLPSDRFFAERPEGSVSTLKIQRTQQEDSAVYLCASRSSSVTDTQYFGPGTRLTVL.

At least ten counts were recorded for this clonotype. The rearrangement links TRBV19 to TRBJ2-5, with TRBD1 identical over 8 bases. This CDR3 comprises 15 residues. Germline V CDR1 and CDR2: LNHDA, SQIVND (reference sequence). Trimming took 7 bases from V and 5 from J; bases not matched to a gene: 12. CDR3 sequence: CASNTQGAPRETQYF. The CDR3 nucleotides are TGTGCCAGTAACACGCAGGGGGCGCCCCGGGAGACCCAGTACTTC.